This T cell receptor (beta chain) was identified in a study of radiotherapy plus CTLA-4 blockade in lung cancer. Findings and limits, study-wide: With interferon-beta, early dynamics of blood T cell clones were reported to best predict response. An expansion of tumor-derived TCR clones occurred in blood after radiotherapy plus ipilimumab.

Trimming stripped 0 bases from V and 0 bases from J, with 6 bases between. This CDR3 comprises 14 residues. Germline V CDR1 and CDR2: SGHRS, YFSETQ. Generated by immunoSEQ multiplex PCR, the TCRdb table keeps only in-frame clones and is missing some. Of 80,000 or so clones listed, 70% to 85% were seen once; the top ten hold approximately 0.79%. As for this clone: The antigen remains unidentified.

V is TRBV5-1 and J is TRBJ1-2; D gene ambiguous. The specimen was peripheral blood, collected from a patient treated with radiotherapy plus ipilimumab. This TCR derives from a human donor with non-small cell lung cancer who had stable disease on radiotherapy plus ipilimumab. The CDR3 loop is CASSLASTNYGYTF. The CDR3 coding sequence is TGCGCCAGCAGCTTGGCTTCTACTAACTATGGCTACACCTTC. The full variable domain, rest sourced from reference TRBV5-1 and TRBJ1-2, is KAGVTQTPRYLIKTRGQQVTLSCSPISGHRSVSWYQQTPGQGLQFLFEYFSETQRNKGNFPGRFSGRQFSNSRSEMNVSTLELGDSALYLCASSLASTNYGYTFGSGTRLTVV.